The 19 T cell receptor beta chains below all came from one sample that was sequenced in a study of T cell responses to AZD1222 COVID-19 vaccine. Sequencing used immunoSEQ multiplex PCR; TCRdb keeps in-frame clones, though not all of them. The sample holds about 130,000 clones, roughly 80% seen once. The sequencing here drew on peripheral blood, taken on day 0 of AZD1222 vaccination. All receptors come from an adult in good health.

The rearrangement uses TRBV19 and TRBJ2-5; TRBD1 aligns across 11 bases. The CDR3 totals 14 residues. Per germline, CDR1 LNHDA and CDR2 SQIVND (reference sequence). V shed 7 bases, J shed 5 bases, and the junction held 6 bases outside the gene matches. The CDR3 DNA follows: TGTGCCAGTAATCCGGGACAGGGGGAGGAGACCCAGTACTTC. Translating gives CASNPGQGEETQYF.

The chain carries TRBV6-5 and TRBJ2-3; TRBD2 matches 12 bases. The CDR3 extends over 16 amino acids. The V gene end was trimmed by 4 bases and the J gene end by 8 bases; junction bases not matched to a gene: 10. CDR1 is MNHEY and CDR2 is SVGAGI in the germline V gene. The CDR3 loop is CASSWTTSGGQGTQYF. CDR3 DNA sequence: TGTGCCAGCAGTTGGACGACTAGCGGGGGCCAAGGTACGCAGTATTTT.

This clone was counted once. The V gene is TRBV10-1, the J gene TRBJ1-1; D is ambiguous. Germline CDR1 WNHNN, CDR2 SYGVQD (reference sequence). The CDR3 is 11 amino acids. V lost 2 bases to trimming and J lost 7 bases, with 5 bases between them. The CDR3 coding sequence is TGCGCCAGCAGTGAGGACGGTGAAGCTTTCTTT. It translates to CASSEDGEAFF.

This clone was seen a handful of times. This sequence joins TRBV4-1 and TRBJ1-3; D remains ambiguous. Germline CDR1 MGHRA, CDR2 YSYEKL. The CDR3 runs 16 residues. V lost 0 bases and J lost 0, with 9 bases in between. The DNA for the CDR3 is TGCGCCAGCAGCCAAGAAGGCAGGAACTCTGGAAACACCATATATTTT. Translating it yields CASSQEGRNSGNTIYF.

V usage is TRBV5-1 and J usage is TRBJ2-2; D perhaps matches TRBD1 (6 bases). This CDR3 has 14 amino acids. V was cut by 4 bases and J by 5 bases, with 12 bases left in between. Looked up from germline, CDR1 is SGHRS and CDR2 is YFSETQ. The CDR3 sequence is CASSTPQGTGELFF. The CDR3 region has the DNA TGCGCCAGCAGCACCCCACAGGGAACCGGGGAGCTGTTTTTT.

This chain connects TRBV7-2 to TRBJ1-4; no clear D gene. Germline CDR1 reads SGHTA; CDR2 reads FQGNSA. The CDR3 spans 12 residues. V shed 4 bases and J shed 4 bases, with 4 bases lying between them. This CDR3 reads CASSSDNEKLFF. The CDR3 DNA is TGTGCCAGCAGCTCTGATAATGAAAAACTGTTTTTT.

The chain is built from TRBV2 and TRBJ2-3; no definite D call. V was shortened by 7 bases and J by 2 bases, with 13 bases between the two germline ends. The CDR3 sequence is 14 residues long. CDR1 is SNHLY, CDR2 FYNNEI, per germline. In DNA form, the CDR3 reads TGTGCCAGCAACGGCTGGGCAAACACAGATACGCAGTATTTT. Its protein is CASNGWANTDTQYF.

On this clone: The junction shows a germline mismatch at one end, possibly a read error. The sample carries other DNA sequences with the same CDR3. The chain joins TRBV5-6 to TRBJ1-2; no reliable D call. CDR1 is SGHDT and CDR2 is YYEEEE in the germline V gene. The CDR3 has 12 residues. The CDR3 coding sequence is TGTGCCAGCAGCTTGCGTCTTTCCCCTTACACCTTT. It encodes CASSLRLSPYTF.

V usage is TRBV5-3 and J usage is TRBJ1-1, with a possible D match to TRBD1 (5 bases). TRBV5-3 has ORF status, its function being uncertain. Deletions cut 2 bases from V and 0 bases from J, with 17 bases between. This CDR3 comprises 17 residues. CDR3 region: CARSFGTGDNMNTEAFF. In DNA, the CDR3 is TGTGCCAGAAGCTTCGGAACAGGCGATAACATGAACACTGAAGCTTTCTTT.

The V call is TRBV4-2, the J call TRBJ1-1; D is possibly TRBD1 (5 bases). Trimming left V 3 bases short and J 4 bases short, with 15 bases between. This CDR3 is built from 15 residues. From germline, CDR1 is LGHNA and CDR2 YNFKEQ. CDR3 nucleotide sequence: TGTGCCAGCAGCCAGGAAACAGGAGGGACCACTGAAGCTTTCTTT. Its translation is CASSQETGGTTEAFF.

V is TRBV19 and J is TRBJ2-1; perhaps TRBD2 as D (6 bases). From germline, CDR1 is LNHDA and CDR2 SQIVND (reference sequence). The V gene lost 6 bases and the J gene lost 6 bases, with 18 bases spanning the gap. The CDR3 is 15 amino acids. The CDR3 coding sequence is TGTGCCAGTAGCGACGGACGTTGGGAGGCCAATGAGCAGTTCTTC. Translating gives CASSDGRWEANEQFF.

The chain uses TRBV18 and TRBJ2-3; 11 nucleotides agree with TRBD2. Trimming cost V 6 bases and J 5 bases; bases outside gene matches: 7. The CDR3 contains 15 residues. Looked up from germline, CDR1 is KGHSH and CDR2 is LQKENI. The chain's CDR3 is CASSTTSGGIDTQYF. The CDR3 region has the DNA TGTGCCAGCTCCACAACTAGCGGGGGAATAGATACGCAGTATTTT. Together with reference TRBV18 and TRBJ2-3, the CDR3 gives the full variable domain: NAGVMQNPRHLVRRRGQEARLRCSPMKGHSHVYWYRQLPEEGLKFMVYLQKENIIDESGMPKERFSAEFPKEGPSILRIQQVVRGDSAAYFCASSTTSGGIDTQYFGPGTRLTVL.

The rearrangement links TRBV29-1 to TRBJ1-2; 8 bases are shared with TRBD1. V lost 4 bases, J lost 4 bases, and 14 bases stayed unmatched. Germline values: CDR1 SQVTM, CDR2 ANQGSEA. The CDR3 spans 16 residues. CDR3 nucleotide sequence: TGCAGCGTTGTGGGGACAGGCGGAAGTCCTAGCTATGGCTACACCTTC. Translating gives CSVVGTGGSPSYGYTF.

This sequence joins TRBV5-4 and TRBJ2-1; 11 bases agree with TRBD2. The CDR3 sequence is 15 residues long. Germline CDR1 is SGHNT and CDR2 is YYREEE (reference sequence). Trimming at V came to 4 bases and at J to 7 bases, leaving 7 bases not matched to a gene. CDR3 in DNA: TGTGCCAGCAGCCCCGGGACTAGCGGAGTGAATGAGCAGTTCTTC. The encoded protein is CASSPGTSGVNEQFF. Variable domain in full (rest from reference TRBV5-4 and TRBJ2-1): ETGVTQSPTHLIKTRGQQVTLRCSSQSGHNTVSWYQQALGQGPQFIFQYYREEENGRGNFPPRFSGLQFPNYSSELNVNALELDDSALYLCASSPGTSGVNEQFFGPGTRLTVL.

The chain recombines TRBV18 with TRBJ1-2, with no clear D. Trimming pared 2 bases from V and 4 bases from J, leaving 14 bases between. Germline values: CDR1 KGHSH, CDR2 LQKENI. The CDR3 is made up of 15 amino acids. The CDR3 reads CASSPNLESGYGYTF. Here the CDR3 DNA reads TGTGCCAGCTCACCAAATCTTGAGAGTGGCTATGGCTACACCTTC.

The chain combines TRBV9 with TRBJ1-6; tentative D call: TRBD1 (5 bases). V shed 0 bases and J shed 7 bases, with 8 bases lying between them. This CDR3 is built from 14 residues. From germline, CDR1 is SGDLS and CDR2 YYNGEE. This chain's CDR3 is CASSVVGTNSPLHF. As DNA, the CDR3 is TGTGCCAGCAGCGTAGTCGGGACGAATTCACCCCTCCACTTT.

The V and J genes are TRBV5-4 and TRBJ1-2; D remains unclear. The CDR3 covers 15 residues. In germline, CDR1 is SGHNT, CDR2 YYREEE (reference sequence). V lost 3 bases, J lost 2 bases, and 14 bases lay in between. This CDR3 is CASSSGVARNYGYTF. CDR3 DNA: TGTGCCAGCAGCTCTGGAGTGGCAAGAAACTATGGCTACACCTTC.

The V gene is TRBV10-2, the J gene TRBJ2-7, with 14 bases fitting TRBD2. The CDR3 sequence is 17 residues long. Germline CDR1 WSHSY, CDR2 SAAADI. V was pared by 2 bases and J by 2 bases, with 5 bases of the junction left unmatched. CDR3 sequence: CASSEPRTSGGTYEQYF. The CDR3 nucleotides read TGCGCCAGCAGTGAGCCTAGGACTAGCGGGGGGACCTACGAGCAGTACTTC.

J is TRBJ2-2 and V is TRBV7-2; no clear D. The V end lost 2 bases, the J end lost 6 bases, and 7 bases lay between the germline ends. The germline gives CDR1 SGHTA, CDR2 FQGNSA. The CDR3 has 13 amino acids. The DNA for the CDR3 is TGTGCCAGCAGCTTACCCCCGCCCGGGGAGCTGTTTTTT. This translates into CASSLPPPGELFF.